These 5 T cell receptor beta chains originate from one sample sequenced in a study of STAT3 mutations in large granular lymphocyte leukemia. The table came from immunoSEQ multiplex PCR; TCRdb's copy has only in-frame clones and leaves some out. Among about 39,000 clones listed, around 80% were seen once. Study-level results: In T-cell large granular lymphocyte leukemia, about half of patients showed multiple immunodominant subclonotypes.

Their recognized antigens are unknown. Sequenced input: PBMCs. The receptor set was obtained from a human donor with T large granular lymphocyte leukemia. Some clones in this sample may be carry-over from other donors' samples.

This rearrangement joins TRBV29-1 to TRBJ1-5, with TRBD1 identical over 11 bases. Germline assignment: CDR1 SQVTM and CDR2 ANQGSEA. The junction had 9 bases not matched to a gene; V was cut back by 6 bases and J by 11 bases. This CDR3 has 13 residues. The chain's CDR3 is CSVRRTGGKAQHF. CDR3 DNA sequence: TGCAGCGTCAGAAGGACAGGGGGCAAAGCCCAGCATTTT. Filled out from reference TRBV29-1 and TRBJ1-5, the complete variable domain reads SAVISQKPSRDICQRGTSLTIQCQVDSQVTMMFWYRQQPGQSLTLIATANQGSEATYESGFVIDKFPISRPNLTFSTLTVSNMSPEDSSIYLCSVRRTGGKAQHFGDGTRLSIL.

A single count supports this clone. The chain combines TRBV27 with TRBJ2-7; either TRBD1 or TRBD2 may fit D (5 bases each). The germline V gene has CDR1 MNHEY and CDR2 SMNVEV (reference sequence). CDR3 length equals 17 residues. Trimming left V 5 bases short and J 7 bases short, with 27 bases between. The chain's CDR3 is CASSPFSLRGWVGEQYF. The CDR3, as DNA: TGTGCCAGCAGTCCTTTTAGTCTACGGGGCTGGGTGGGGGAGCAGTACTTC.

The V and J genes are TRBV11-2 and TRBJ2-7; tentatively, D is TRBD1 (5 bases). The CDR3 covers 12 residues. Trimming took off 3 bases at V and 7 bases at J, with 10 bases between the two ends. CDR1 and CDR2 from the germline V gene are SGHAT and FQNNGV. The DNA of the CDR3 is TGTGCCAGCAGCTTGGGGCAGTGGGAGCAGTACGTC. This sequence encodes CASSLGQWEQYV.

The chain links TRBV4-2 to TRBJ2-1; 8 positions match TRBD1. Trimming removed 4 bases from V and 0 bases from J; junction bases left unmatched: 11. Germline lookup yields CDR1 LGHNA and CDR2 YNFKEQ. The CDR3 runs to 18 residues. The CDR3 loop reads CASSPTGGRGSSYNEQFF. The CDR3 DNA follows: TGTGCCAGCAGCCCAACAGGGGGACGGGGGAGCTCCTACAATGAGCAGTTCTTC.

The chain joins TRBV28 to TRBJ1-5; no clear D. The CDR3 runs to 12 residues. Germline V gives CDR1 MDHEN, CDR2 SYDVKM. The V and J ends lost 2 bases and 3 bases respectively, with 2 bases between them. The CDR3 sequence is CASSLPNQPQHF. The CDR3 nucleotides read TGTGCCAGCAGTTTACCCAATCAGCCCCAGCATTTT.